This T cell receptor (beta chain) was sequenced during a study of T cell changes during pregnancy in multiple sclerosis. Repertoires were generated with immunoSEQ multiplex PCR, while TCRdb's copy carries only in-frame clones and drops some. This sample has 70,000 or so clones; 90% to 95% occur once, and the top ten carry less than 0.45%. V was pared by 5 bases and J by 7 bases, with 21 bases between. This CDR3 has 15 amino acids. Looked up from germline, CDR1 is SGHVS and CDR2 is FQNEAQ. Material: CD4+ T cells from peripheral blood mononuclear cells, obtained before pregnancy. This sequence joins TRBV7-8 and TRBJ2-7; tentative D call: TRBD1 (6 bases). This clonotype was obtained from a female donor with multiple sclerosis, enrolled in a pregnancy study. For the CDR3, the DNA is TGTGCCAGCAGCCCGTCCCCATCACAGGGAGTTGAGCAGTACTTC. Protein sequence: CASSPSPSQGVEQYF.